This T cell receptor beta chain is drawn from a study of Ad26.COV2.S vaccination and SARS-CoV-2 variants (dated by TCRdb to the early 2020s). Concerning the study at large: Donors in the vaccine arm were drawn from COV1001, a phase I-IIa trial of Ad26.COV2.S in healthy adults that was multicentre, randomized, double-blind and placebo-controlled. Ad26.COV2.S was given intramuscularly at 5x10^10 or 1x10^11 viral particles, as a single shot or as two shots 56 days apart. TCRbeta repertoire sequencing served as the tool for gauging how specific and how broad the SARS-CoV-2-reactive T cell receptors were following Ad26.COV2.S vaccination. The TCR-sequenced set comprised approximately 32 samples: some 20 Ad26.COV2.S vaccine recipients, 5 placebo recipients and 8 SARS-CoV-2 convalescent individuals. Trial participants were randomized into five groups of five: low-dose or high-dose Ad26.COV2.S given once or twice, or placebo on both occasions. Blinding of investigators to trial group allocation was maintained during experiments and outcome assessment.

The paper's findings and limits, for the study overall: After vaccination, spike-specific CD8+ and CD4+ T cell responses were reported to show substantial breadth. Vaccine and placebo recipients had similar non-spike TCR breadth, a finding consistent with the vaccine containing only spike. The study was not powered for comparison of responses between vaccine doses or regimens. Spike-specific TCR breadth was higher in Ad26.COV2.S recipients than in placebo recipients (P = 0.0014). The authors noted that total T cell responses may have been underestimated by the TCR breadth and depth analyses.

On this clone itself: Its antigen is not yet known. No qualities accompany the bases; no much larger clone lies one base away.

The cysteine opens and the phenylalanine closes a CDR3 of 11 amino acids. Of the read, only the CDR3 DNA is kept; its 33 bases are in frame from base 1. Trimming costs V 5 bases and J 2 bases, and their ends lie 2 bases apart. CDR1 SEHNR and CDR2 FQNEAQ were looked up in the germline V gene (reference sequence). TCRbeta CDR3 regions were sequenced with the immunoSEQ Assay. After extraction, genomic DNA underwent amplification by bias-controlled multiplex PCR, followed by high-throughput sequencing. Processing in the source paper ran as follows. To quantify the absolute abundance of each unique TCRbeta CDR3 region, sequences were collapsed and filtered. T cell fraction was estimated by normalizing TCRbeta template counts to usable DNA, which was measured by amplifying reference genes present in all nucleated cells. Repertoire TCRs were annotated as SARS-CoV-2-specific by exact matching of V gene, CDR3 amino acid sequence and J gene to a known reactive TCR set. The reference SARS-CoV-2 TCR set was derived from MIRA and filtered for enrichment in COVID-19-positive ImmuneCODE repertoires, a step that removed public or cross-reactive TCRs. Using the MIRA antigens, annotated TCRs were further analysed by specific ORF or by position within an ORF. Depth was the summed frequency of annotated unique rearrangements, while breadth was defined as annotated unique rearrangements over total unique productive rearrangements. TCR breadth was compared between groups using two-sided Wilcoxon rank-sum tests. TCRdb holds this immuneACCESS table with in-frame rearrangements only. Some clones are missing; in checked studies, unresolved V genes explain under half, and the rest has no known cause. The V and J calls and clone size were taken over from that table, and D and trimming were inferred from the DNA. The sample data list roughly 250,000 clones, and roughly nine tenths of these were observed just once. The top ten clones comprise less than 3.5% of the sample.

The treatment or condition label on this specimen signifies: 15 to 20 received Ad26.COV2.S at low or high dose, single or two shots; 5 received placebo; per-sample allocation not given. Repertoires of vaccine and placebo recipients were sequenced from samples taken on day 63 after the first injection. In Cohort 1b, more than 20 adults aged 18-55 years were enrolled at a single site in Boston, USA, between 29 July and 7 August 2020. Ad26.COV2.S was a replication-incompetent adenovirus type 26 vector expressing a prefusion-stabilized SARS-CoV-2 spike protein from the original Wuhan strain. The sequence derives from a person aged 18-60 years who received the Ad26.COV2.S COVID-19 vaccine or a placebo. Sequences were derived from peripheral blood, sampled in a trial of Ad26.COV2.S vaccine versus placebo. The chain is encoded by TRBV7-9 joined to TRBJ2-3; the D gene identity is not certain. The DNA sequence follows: TGTGCCAGCAGCGACACAGATACGCAGTATTTT. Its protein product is CASSDTDTQYF.